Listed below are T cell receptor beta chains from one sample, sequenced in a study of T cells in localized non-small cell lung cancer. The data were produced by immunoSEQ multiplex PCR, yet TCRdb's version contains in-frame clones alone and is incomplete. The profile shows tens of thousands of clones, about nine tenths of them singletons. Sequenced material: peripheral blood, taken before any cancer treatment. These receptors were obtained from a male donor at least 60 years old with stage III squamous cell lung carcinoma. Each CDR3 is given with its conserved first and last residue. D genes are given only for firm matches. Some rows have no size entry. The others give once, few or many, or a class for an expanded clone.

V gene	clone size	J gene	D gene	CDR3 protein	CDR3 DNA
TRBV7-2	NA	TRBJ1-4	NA	CASCPGVEVDEKLFF	TGTGCCAGCTGCCCCGGAGTGGAGGTAGATGAAAAACTGTTTTTT
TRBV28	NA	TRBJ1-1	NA	CASSYFGRDTEAFF	TGTGCCAGCAGCTACTTCGGGCGCGACACTGAAGCTTTCTTT
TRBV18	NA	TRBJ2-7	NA	CASSPGYEQYF	TGTGCCAGCTCACCAGGGTACGAGCAGTACTTC
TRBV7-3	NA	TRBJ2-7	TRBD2	CASGAGGTSYEQYF	TGTGCCAGCGGGGCGGGAGGGACTTCCTACGAGCAGTACTTC
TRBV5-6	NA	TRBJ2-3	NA	CASSSLTITDTQYF	TGTGCCAGCAGCTCTCTGACTATCACAGATACGCAGTATTTT
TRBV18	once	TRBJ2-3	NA	CASSGSSTDTQYF	TGTGCCAGCTCAGGGAGTAGCACAGATACGCAGTATTTT
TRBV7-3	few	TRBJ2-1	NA	CASSLGRGSYNEQFF	TGTGCCAGCAGCTTAGGACGGGGCTCCTACAATGAGCAGTTCTTC
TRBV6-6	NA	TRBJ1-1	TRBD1	CASSTRTGGLNTEAFF	TGTGCCAGCAGTACGAGGACAGGGGGACTGAACACTGAAGCTTTCTTT
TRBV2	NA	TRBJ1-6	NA	CASSENSPLHF	TGTGCCAGCAGTGAAAATTCACCCCTCCACTTT
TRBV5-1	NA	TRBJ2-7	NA	CASSLVGMAYEQYF	TGCGCCAGCAGCTTGGTGGGGATGGCCTACGAGCAGTACTTC
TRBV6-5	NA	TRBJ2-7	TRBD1	CASSYGTVGYEQYF	TGTGCCAGCAGTTACGGGACAGTTGGGTACGAGCAGTACTTC
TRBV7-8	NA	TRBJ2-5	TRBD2	CASSNQGAASGQETQYF	TGTGCCAGCAGCAACCAGGGTGCGGCTAGCGGGCAAGAGACCCAGTACTTC
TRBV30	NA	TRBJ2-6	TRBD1	CAWAGNRDRRAGANVLTF	TGTGCCTGGGCCGGGAACCGGGACAGAAGGGCTGGGGCCAACGTCCTGACTTTC
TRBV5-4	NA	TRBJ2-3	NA	CASSFGPDTQYF	TGTGCCAGCAGCTTTGGCCCAGATACGCAGTATTTT
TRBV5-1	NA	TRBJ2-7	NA	CASSPAGAQPYEQYF	TGCGCCAGCTCCCCTGCAGGGGCCCAGCCCTACGAGCAGTACTTC
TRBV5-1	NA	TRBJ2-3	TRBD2	CASSPLRTSDSTDTQYF	TGCGCCAGCAGCCCATTGAGGACTAGCGATAGCACAGATACGCAGTATTTT
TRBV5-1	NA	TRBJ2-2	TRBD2	CASSPRDSGGAEAGELFF	TGCGCCAGCAGCCCCAGGGATAGCGGGGGGGCCGAAGCCGGGGAGCTGTTTTTT
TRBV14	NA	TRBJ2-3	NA	CASSRGWGTGTDTQYF	TGTGCCAGCAGCCGCGGGTGGGGCACAGGCACAGATACGCAGTATTTT
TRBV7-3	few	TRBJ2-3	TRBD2	CASSFMGRTSGATDTQYF	TGTGCCAGCAGCTTTATGGGCCGGACTAGCGGTGCCACAGATACGCAGTATTTT
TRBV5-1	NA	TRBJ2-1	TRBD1	CASSSRTGTGNEQFF	TGCGCCAGCAGCTCTCGGACAGGGACTGGCAATGAGCAGTTCTTC
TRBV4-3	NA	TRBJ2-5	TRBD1	CASSQDPPGGLETQYF	TGCGCCAGCAGCCAAGATCCCCCAGGGGGTTTGGAGACCCAGTACTTC
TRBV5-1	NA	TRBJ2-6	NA	CASSLGSSGANVLTF	TGCGCCAGCAGCTTGGGTAGCTCTGGGGCCAACGTCCTGACTTTC
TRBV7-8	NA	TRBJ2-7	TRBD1	CASSHDTGTGVYEQYF	TGTGCCAGCAGCCATGACACCGGGACAGGGGTGTACGAGCAGTACTTC
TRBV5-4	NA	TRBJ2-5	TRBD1	CASSLQGVQETQYF	TGTGCCAGCAGCTTGCAGGGGGTACAAGAGACCCAGTACTTC
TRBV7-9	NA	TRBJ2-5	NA	CASTEEAARETQYF	TGTGCCAGCACGGAGGAGGCGGCGAGAGAGACCCAGTACTTC
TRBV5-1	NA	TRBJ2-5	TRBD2	CASSAGGLDQETQYF	TGCGCCAGCAGCGCCGGGGGACTAGATCAAGAGACCCAGTACTTC
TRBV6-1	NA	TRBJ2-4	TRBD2	CASSGASGGTKNIQYF	TGTGCCAGCAGTGGAGCTAGCGGGGGAACCAAAAACATTCAGTACTTC
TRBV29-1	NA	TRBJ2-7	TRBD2	CSVAPFRGGQYEQYF	TGCAGCGTTGCCCCTTTCCGGGGGGGCCAGTACGAGCAGTACTTC
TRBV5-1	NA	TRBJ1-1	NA	CASRGGLSLNAEAFF	TGCGCCAGCAGAGGGGGTTTAAGCTTAAATGCTGAAGCTTTCTTT
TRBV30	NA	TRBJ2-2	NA	CAWRTTGTTFTGELFF	TGTGCCTGGAGGACGACCGGGACAACCTTCACCGGGGAGCTGTTTTTT